This T cell receptor (beta chain) was retrieved from a study of blood T cell repertoires in COVID-19. Whole-study context: Samples taken during acute and convalescent COVID-19 were collected in the United States, Italy and Spain.

Assay: immunoSEQ multiplex PCR; the TCRdb copy retains only in-frame clones and omits some. The data contain nearly 350,000 clones, about 90% of them seen just once; the ten biggest clones take up over 0.8%. Cohort assignment relied on participant-reported clinical history. Each recovered donor of Cohort 3 presented with two negative PCRs, clearance, or symptom resolution. J gave up 1 base and V 0 bases, and 6 bases lay outside the gene matches. Germline values: CDR1 SGHRS, CDR2 YFSETQ. CDR3 length: 16 residues. The TCR originated in a woman aged 25 to 39 who had recovered from COVID-19. The chain links TRBV5-1 to TRBJ1-1, with 7 bases lining up with TRBD1. Material: PBMCs or T cells enriched from blood (not recorded which). The CDR3 here is CASSLEGTARNTEAFF. Here the CDR3 DNA reads TGCGCCAGCAGCTTGGAAGGGACAGCGCGGAACACTGAAGCTTTCTTT. Full variable domain (missing parts from reference TRBV5-1 and TRBJ1-1): KAGVTQTPRYLIKTRGQQVTLSCSPISGHRSVSWYQQTPGQGLQFLFEYFSETQRNKGNFPGRFSGRQFSNSRSEMNVSTLELGDSALYLCASSLEGTARNTEAFFGQGTRLTVV.